This TCR beta chain is from a study of cytomegalovirus exposure and HLA in healthy donors. PCR used 60 Vbeta primers and 13 Jbeta primers. Libraries were prepared by immunoSEQ multiplex PCR; TCRdb keeps only in-frame clonotypes and omits some of them. Listed are 150,000 to 200,000 clones; 1.3% falls within the top ten. Germline V gives CDR1 SSHAT, CDR2 FNYEAQ (reference sequence). V was trimmed by 5 bases and J by 4 bases, leaving 20 bases between them. The CDR3 has 16 residues. Input material: PBMCs. This TCR was sampled from an older woman in good health and CMV-seronegative. This rearrangement joins TRBV7-7 to TRBJ1-1; possible D gene TRBD1, 5 bases. The CDR3 spells CASSPSLGGTGTEAFF. In DNA form, the CDR3 reads TGTGCCAGCAGCCCCTCGTTGGGGGGGACGGGCACTGAAGCTTTCTTT.